What follows is one TCR beta chain and its context. Its matching antigen is unknown. The sample comes from a study of cytomegalovirus exposure and HLA in healthy donors. Regarding the study as a whole: Researchers catalogued roughly 170 TCR beta chains as cytomegalovirus-associated. CMV serostatus was the sole immune exposure data available.

A multiplex PCR was run with 60 Vbeta primers and 13 Jbeta primers. The repertoire was sequenced with immunoSEQ multiplex PCR; TCRdb's copy has only in-frame clones and lacks some. The table has around 180,000 clones, more than 65% seen once. The germline V gene has CDR1 SGHDT and CDR2 YYEEEE. The V gene lost 3 bases and the J gene lost 4 bases, with 22 bases spanning the gap. The CDR3 has 17 amino acids. The V and J genes are TRBV5-6 and TRBJ1-1; tentative D call: TRBD1 (6 bases). The receptor comes from a woman in her twenties or thirties in good health and CMV-seropositive. The sequenced sample consisted of PBMCs. This chain's CDR3 is CASSWLGAQSFTTEAFF. The CDR3 nucleotides read TGTGCCAGCAGCTGGCTGGGGGCCCAGTCGTTCACCACTGAAGCTTTCTTT.